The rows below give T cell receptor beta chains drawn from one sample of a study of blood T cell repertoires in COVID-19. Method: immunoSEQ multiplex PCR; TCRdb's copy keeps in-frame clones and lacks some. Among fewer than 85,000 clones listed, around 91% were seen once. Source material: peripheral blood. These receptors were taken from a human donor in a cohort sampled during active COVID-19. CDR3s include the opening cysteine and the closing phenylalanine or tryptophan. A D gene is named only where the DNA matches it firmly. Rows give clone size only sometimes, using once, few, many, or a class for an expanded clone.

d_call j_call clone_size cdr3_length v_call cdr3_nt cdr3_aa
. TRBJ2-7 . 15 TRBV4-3 TGCGCCAGCAGCCAAGATCCCACAGGGCGGGCCGAGCAGTACTTC CASSQDPTGRAEQYF
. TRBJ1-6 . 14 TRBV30 TGTGCCTGGAGCCGGGACACCCATAATTCACCCCTCCACTTT CAWSRDTHNSPLHF
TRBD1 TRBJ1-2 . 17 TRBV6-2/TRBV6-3 TGTGCCAGCAGCCGTCCCGGGACAGGGGGTAGCAACTATGGCTACACCTTC CASSRPGTGGSNYGYTF
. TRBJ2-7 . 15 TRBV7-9 TGTGCCAGCAGCTTGGAGGGGTTCGAGGGCTACGAGCAGTACTTC CASSLEGFEGYEQYF
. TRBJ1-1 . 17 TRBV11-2 TGTGCCAGCAGCTCCCTCCGGCGGGACGGGAAAGGGACTGAAGCTTTCTTT CASSSLRRDGKGTEAFF
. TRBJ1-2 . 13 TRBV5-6 TGTGCCAGCAGCTTGCAGGGCGGATATGGCTACACCTTC CASSLQGGYGYTF
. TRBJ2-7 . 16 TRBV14 TGTGCCAGCAGCCAGGGTAGACAGGCCATTCTCTACGAGCAGTACTTC CASSQGRQAILYEQYF
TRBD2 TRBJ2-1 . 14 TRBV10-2 TGCGCCAGCTCCGGGACTAGCGGGGGGGCAGAGCAGTTCTTC CASSGTSGGAEQFF
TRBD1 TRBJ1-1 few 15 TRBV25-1 TGTGCCAGCGAACTAGCAGGGGGACTGAACACTGAAGCTTTCTTT CASELAGGLNTEAFF
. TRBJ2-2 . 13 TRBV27 TGTGCCAGCAGTTTGGGGGGCACCGGGGAGCTGTTTTTT CASSLGGTGELFF
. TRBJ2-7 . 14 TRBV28 TGTGCCAGCAGTTTGATCAGGGGACGCAACGAGCAGTACTTC CASSLIRGRNEQYF
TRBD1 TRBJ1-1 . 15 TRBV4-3 TGCGCCAGCAGCCAGGGCCTGGGACAGGGGGCTGAAGCTTTCTTT CASSQGLGQGAEAFF
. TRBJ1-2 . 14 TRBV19 TGTGCCAGTGGGGCCTGGTCCTCGGACTATGGCTACACCTTC CASGAWSSDYGYTF
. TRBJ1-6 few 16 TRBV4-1 TGCGCCAGCAGCCAAGATACAGAGATCTATAATTCACCCCTCCACTTT CASSQDTEIYNSPLHF
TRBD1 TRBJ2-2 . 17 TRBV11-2 TGTGCCAGCAGCCATCTACGGGGACAGGGGACGAGCGGGGAGCTGTTTTTT CASSHLRGQGTSGELFF
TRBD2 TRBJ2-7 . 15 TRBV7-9 TGTGCCAGCAGCCCAGCCCTAGCGGGGGGGAACGAGCAGTACTTC CASSPALAGGNEQYF
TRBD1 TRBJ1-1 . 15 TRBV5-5 TGTGCCAGCAGCTTGAGTACAGGGGGGAACACTGAAGCTTTCTTT CASSLSTGGNTEAFF
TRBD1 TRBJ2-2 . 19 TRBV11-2 TGTGCCAGCAGTCTCCGGCAGACAGGGTTTCGTAATATGACCGGGGAGCTGTTTTTT CASSLRQTGFRNMTGELFF
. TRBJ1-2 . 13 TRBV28 TGTGCCAGCACGGGTAGGAATAACTATGGCTACACCTTC CASTGRNNYGYTF
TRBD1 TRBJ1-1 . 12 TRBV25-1 TGTGCCAGCAGTGTGACAGGGGCTGAAGCTTTCTTT CASSVTGAEAFF
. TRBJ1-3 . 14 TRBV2 TGTGCCAGCAGTGACCCGGCGGGTGGAAACACCATATATTTT CASSDPAGGNTIYF
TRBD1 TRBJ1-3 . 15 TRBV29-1 TGCAGCGCTTCTCTTCCGGGACAGGGGAAAAACACCATATATTTT CSASLPGQGKNTIYF
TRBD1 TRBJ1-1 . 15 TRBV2 TGTGCCAGCAGCCAAGGGACAGGGGGGAACACTGAAGCTTTCTTT CASSQGTGGNTEAFF
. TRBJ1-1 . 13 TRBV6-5 TGTGCCAGCAGCACCTCACTTGGCACTGAAGCTTTCTTT CASSTSLGTEAFF
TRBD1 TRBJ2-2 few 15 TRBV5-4 TGTGCCAGCAGCCCTGGACAGGTTAACACCGGGGAGCTGTTTTTT CASSPGQVNTGELFF
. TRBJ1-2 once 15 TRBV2 TGTGCCAGCAGCCGTATGCGGACAGAAGATTATGGCTACACCTTC CASSRMRTEDYGYTF
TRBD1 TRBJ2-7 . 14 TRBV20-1 TGCAGTGCTCGTGCCCGGACAGGCTCCTACGAGCAGTACTTC CSARARTGSYEQYF
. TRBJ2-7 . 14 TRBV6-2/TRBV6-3 TGTGCCAGCAGTTACTATACAGGGTTGGACGAGCAGTACTTC CASSYYTGLDEQYF
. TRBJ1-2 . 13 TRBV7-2 TGTGCCAGCAGCTTACCAGGGGTCTATGGCTACACCTTC CASSLPGVYGYTF
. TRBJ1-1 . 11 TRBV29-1 TGCAGCGTTGAACCGGGTTTCGAAGCTTTCTTT CSVEPGFEAFF
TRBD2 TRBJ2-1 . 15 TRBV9 TGTGCCAGCAGCGTAGGACAGGCGGGGGGAGATGAGCAGTTCTTC CASSVGQAGGDEQFF
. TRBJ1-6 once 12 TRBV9 TGTGCCAGCAGCTCTTATAATTCACCCCTCCACTTT CASSSYNSPLHF
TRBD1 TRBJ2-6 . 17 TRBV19 TGTGCCAGTTCGACAGGGAGATGGCGCTCTGGGGCCAACGTCCTGACTTTC CASSTGRWRSGANVLTF
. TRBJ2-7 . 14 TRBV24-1 TGTGCCACCAGTGAGGGGGGGCGAAGCTACGAGCAGTACTTC CATSEGGRSYEQYF
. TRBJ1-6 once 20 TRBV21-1 TGTGCCAGCAGCAAAGACGGGGCCGGGGGGAAAGAAGGGGATAATTCACCCCTCCACTTT CASSKDGAGGKEGDNSPLHF
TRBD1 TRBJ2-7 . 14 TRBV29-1 TGCAGCGTTGGGGAGGCGGGACAGGCCTACGAGCAGTACTTC CSVGEAGQAYEQYF
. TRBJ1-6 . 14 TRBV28 TGTGCCAGCAAAGGGAGTTGGAATAATTCACCCCTCCACTTT CASKGSWNNSPLHF
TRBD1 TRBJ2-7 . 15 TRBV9 TGTGCCAGCAGCCCAGGGACAGGGGCCTCCTACGAGCAGTACTTC CASSPGTGASYEQYF
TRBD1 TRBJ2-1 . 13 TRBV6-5 TGTGCCAGCTCAGACAGGGGGGACAATGAGCAGTTCTTC CASSDRGDNEQFF
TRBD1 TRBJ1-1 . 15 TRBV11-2 TGTGCCAGCAGCACCCAGGGGGCCCAGTCCACTGAAGCTTTCTTT CASSTQGAQSTEAFF
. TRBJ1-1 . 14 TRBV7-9 TGTGCCAGCAGCTTCGGACAGTTGAACACTGAAGCTTTCTTT CASSFGQLNTEAFF
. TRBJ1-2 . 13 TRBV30 TGTGCCTGGAGTGTGCAGGCCCAGGGGGGCTACACCTTC CAWSVQAQGGYTF
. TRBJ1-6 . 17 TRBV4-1 TGCGCCAGCAGCCAAACTTCTACAGACGACAGTGGCTCACCCCTCCACTTT CASSQTSTDDSGSPLHF
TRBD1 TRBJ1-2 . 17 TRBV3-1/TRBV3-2 TGTGCCAGCAGGCAAAACTCCCCGACAGGGGAGATTGGTGGCTACACCTTC CASRQNSPTGEIGGYTF
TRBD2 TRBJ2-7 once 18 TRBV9 TGTGCCAGCAGCCATGGGACTAGCGGGGGGCCGGGACCCTACGAGCAGTACTTC CASSHGTSGGPGPYEQYF
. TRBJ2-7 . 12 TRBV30 TGTGCCTGGAGTCAGGGTACCTACGAGCAGTACTTC CAWSQGTYEQYF
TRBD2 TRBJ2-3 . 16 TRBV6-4 TGTGCCAGCAGTGACTTGAGCGGGGCGAGCACAGATACGCAGTATTTT CASSDLSGASTDTQYF
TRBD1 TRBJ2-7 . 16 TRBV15 TGTGCCACCAGCAGAGCGCCTCGGGACAGTTCCTACGAGCAGTACTTC CATSRAPRDSSYEQYF